These 13 T cell receptor beta chains were sequenced from one sample in a study of shared T cell receptors in the human thymus. Sequencing used immunoSEQ multiplex PCR; TCRdb keeps in-frame clones, though not all of them. Of hundreds of thousands of clones listed, approximately 89% are singletons. These data were also reused for a study on human thymus T cells.

Sequences were obtained from thymocytes. Receptors originate from a boy in the first two years of life with a congenital heart defect.

J is TRBJ1-2 and V is TRBV29-1; the D gene is possibly TRBD1 (5 bases). CDR3 length: 15 amino acids. CDR1 is SQVTM, CDR2 ANQGSEA, per germline. V shed 0 bases and J shed 5 bases, with 16 bases lying between them. The CDR3 region has the DNA TGCAGCGTTGAAGATCTAGGCAGGGTCGGGTATGGCTACACCTTC. It is translated as CSVEDLGRVGYGYTF.

V and J are TRBV12-5 and TRBJ1-5; no clear D. V lost 8 bases, J lost 4 bases, and 9 bases lay in between. The germline V gene encodes CDR1 LGHNT and CDR2 FRNRAP. The CDR3 totals 12 residues. For the CDR3, the DNA is TGTGCTAGTTCCAGGAAGAATCAGCCCCAGCATTTT. Amino acids: CASSRKNQPQHF.

The V gene is TRBV4-3, the J gene TRBJ2-5; possibly TRBD2 for D (5 bases). Germline values: CDR1 LGHNA, CDR2 YSLEER. CDR3 length equals 13 residues. V was trimmed by 0 bases and J by 10 bases, leaving 12 bases between them. The CDR3 is CASSQERGSGQYF. CDR3 sequence (DNA): TGCGCCAGCAGCCAAGAGAGAGGGAGCGGCCAGTACTTC.

The rearrangement joins TRBV29-1 to TRBJ2-7, with 7 bases that match TRBD2. This CDR3 spans 16 amino acids. Per the germline V gene, CDR1 is SQVTM and CDR2 is ANQGSEA. V was clipped by 4 bases and J by 4 bases; unmatched bases: 16. The CDR3 spells CSVGVWGGTTGYEQYF. CDR3 bases: TGCAGCGTTGGAGTCTGGGGTGGGACTACTGGGTACGAGCAGTACTTC.

The chain combines TRBV5-6 with TRBJ1-3; the D is unclear. In germline, CDR1 is SGHDT, CDR2 YYEEEE. The V end was cut by 4 bases, the J end by 0 bases, with 17 bases between. The CDR3 spans 17 residues. The CDR3, as DNA: TGTGCCAGCAGCCCGAGGAGGTTGGTGGTCTCTGGAAACACCATATATTTT. This sequence encodes CASSPRRLVVSGNTIYF.

The chain joins TRBV28 to TRBJ1-2, with 7 nucleotides matching TRBD1. The V segment lost 2 bases and the J segment 4 bases; nucleotides outside the gene matches: 4. Germline values: CDR1 MDHEN, CDR2 SYDVKM. This CDR3 spans 14 amino acids. CDR3 sequence (DNA): TGTGCCAGCAGTTTACGGCACAGGGGCTATGGCTACACCTTC. This encodes CASSLRHRGYGYTF.

The CDR3 protein is CASSERDTQYF. The CDR3 bases are TGTGCCAGCAGTGAACGAGATACGCAGTATTTT. The gene calls are TRBV2 and TRBJ2-3, with D unresolved. This CDR3 comprises 11 residues. The V gene lost 2 bases and the J gene lost 5 bases, with 2 bases spanning the gap. Germline V gene data show CDR1 as SNHLY and CDR2 as FYNNEI.

The J gene is TRBJ2-7, the V gene TRBV30; 14 bases are a match to TRBD2. The germline CDR1 and CDR2 sequences are GTSNPN and SVGIG (reference sequence). The CDR3 sequence is 17 residues long. V lost 3 bases to trimming and J lost 3 bases; unmatched junction nucleotides: 10. DNA for the CDR3: TGTGCCTGGAGGAAAGCGGGACTAGCGGGAGACGGCTACGAGCAGTACTTC. Translating it yields CAWRKAGLAGDGYEQYF.

The genes are TRBV11-2 and TRBJ2-1, with TRBD2 matching 14 bases. The length of the CDR3 is 17 residues. Looked up from germline, CDR1 is SGHAT and CDR2 is FQNNGV. J gave up 8 bases and V 1 base, and 7 bases lay outside the gene matches. The CDR3 nucleotides read TGTGCCAGCAGCTTAGGTTTGGGGACTAGCGGGAGTTATGAGCAGTTCTTC. This codes for CASSLGLGTSGSYEQFF.

This clone was counted a single time. The J gene is TRBJ2-1, the V gene TRBV5-4, with 10 bases lining up with TRBD2. The germline V gene has CDR1 SGHNT and CDR2 YYREEE (reference sequence). The CDR3 length is 14 residues. J was trimmed by 5 bases and V by 5 bases; bases with no gene match: 4. CDR3 protein: CASSTSGANNEQFF. CDR3 nucleotides: TGTGCCAGCAGTACTAGCGGGGCGAACAATGAGCAGTTCTTC.

This clone was seen once. The chain combines TRBV7-3 with TRBJ2-1; the match to TRBD1 covers 8 bases. The CDR3 is 19 amino acids. Germline CDR1 and CDR2: SGHTA and FQGTGA. The V and J ends lost 2 bases and 4 bases, in that order; junction bases with no gene match: 16. The CDR3 nucleotides are TGTGCCAGCAGCTTAGGGCCGAATGCGGACAGGGAAGAATACAATGAGCAGTTCTTC. Its protein is CASSLGPNADREEYNEQFF.

This chain uses TRBV29-1 with TRBJ2-5; 7 bases match TRBD1. The CDR3 runs to 15 residues. J gave up 4 bases and V 3 bases, and 11 bases lay outside the gene matches. The V gene's germline CDR1 is SQVTM and CDR2 ANQGSEA. The chain's CDR3 is CSVEFIGTARETQYF. The CDR3 DNA follows: TGCAGCGTTGAGTTCATTGGGACAGCCCGAGAGACCCAGTACTTC.

V and J are TRBV5-1 and TRBJ2-2, with D possibly TRBD1 on 7 matching bases. Trimming shortened V by 5 bases and J by 3 bases, and 11 bases separated the two germline ends. CDR1 is SGHRS and CDR2 is YFSETQ in the germline V gene. This CDR3 spans 14 amino acids. Here the CDR3 DNA reads TGCGCCAGCAGGCGGGACAGAGACACCGGGGAGCTGTTTTTT. Translated, it gives CASRRDRDTGELFF.